A selection of T cell receptor beta chains follows, all from one sample in a study of CD8 T cells in ankylosing spondylitis. TCRdb re-called the 5' RACE reads with MiXCR, one entry per CDR3 protein. The repertoire includes around 890,000 distinct CDR3 sequences, approximately 10% of them detected once, and approximately 0.5% sits in the top ten. The specimen sequenced was blood, either unsorted or a sorted T cell fraction (not recorded which). The receptors here all came from a male donor with ankylosing spondylitis. Both conserved end residues are part of each CDR3. Each record gives: V gene, D gene, J gene, clone size, CDR3 protein, CDR3 DNA. A D gene is named only where the DNA matches it firmly. Only some rows state a clone size, as once, few, many or a class for expanded clones.

V: TRBV7-7; D: NA; J: TRBJ1-1; size: few; CDR3: CASSTRRGEAFF; DNA: TGTGCTAGCAGCACCCGGAGAGGTGAAGCTTTCTTT
V: TRBV6-1; D: TRBD1; J: TRBJ1-2; size: few; CDR3: CASSEQGAGGYGYTF; DNA: TGTGCCAGCAGTGAACAGGGGGCGGGGGGTTATGGCTACACCTTC
V: TRBV30; D: NA; J: TRBJ2-5; size: NA; CDR3: CAFRQRGQETQYF; DNA: TGTGCCTTCCGGCAAAGAGGGCAAGAGACCCAGTACTTC
V: TRBV5-1; D: NA; J: TRBJ2-3; size: NA; CDR3: CASSLDSSASTDTQYF; DNA: TGCGCCAGCAGCTTGGACAGTTCCGCTAGCACAGATACGCAGTATTTT
V: TRBV6-5; D: NA; J: TRBJ2-5; size: NA; CDR3: CASSYEGLETQYF; DNA: TGTGCCAGCAGTTATGAGGGCCTCGAGACCCAGTACTTC
V: TRBV11-2; D: NA; J: TRBJ2-1; size: NA; CDR3: CASSLVLRRDNEQFF; DNA: TGTGCCAGCAGCCTTGTTCTAAGGCGGGACAATGAGCAGTTCTTC
V: TRBV20-1; D: NA; J: TRBJ2-2; size: few; CDR3: CSARDAGRTGELFF; DNA: TGCAGTGCTAGGGATGCAGGGCGGACCGGGGAGCTGTTTTTT
V: TRBV20-1; D: NA; J: TRBJ1-1; size: many; CDR3: CSALGLGQIMNTEAFF; DNA: TGCAGTGCCCTGGGACTCGGACAGATCATGAACACTGAAGCTTTCTTT
V: TRBV7-2; D: NA; J: TRBJ1-2; size: NA; CDR3: CASSLGTDWGYTF; DNA: TGTGCCAGCAGCTTAGGAACAGACTGGGGCTACACCTTC
V: TRBV5-1; D: TRBD1; J: TRBJ1-2; size: few; CDR3: CASSLGTVLNYGYTF; DNA: TGCGCCAGCAGCCTAGGGACAGTACTTAACTATGGCTACACCTTC
V: TRBV12-3/TRBV12-4; D: TRBD2; J: TRBJ2-5; size: many; CDR3: CASSRLAGRETQYF; DNA: TGTGCCAGCAGTAGACTAGCGGGGCGGGAGACCCAGTACTTC
V: TRBV29-1; D: NA; J: TRBJ1-1; size: few; CDR3: CSGIRNTEAFF; DNA: TGCAGCGGGATAAGGAACACTGAAGCTTTCTTT
V: TRBV5-5; D: NA; J: TRBJ1-5; size: many; CDR3: CASSLGGLRNQPQHF; DNA: TGTGCCAGCAGCCTGGGGGGGCTACGCAATCAGCCCCAGCATTTT
V: TRBV7-3; D: TRBD1; J: TRBJ2-1; size: NA; CDR3: CASSQSTGTGHDEQFF; DNA: TGTGCCAGCAGCCAATCAACCGGGACAGGGCATGATGAGCAGTTCTTC
V: TRBV5-1; D: TRBD1; J: TRBJ2-1; size: NA; CDR3: CASSTQGAGNEQFF; DNA: TGCGCCAGCAGCACACAGGGGGCGGGGAATGAGCAGTTCTTC
V: TRBV7-2; D: TRBD1; J: TRBJ1-2; size: few; CDR3: CASSLAGQGAGGYTF; DNA: TGTGCCAGCAGCTTAGCGGGGCAGGGGGCAGGAGGCTACACCTTC
V: TRBV5-1; D: NA; J: TRBJ2-2; size: many; CDR3: CASSFSGTGELFF; DNA: TGCGCCAGCAGCTTCAGCGGTACCGGGGAGCTGTTTTTT
V: TRBV7-9; D: NA; J: TRBJ2-7; size: NA; CDR3: CASSLAQSGRYF; DNA: TGTGCCAGCAGCTTAGCGCAGAGTGGTCGGTACTTC
V: TRBV20-1; D: NA; J: TRBJ1-5; size: many; CDR3: CSAGPTYSNQPQHF; DNA: TGCAGTGCTGGACCGACCTATAGCAATCAGCCCCAGCATTTT
V: TRBV12-3/TRBV12-4; D: NA; J: TRBJ1-5; size: NA; CDR3: CASSKDVGLHQPQHF; DNA: TGTGCCAGCAGCAAAGATGTAGGGTTGCATCAGCCCCAGCATTTT
V: TRBV9; D: NA; J: TRBJ2-7; size: NA; CDR3: CASSVVPDAEQYF; DNA: TGTGCCAGCAGCGTTGTCCCTGACGCCGAGCAGTACTTC
V: TRBV20-1; D: TRBD2; J: TRBJ2-1; size: few; CDR3: CSAIPGTTRMVTYNEQFF; DNA: TGCAGTGCCATACCCGGGACTACAAGAATGGTGACCTACAATGAGCAGTTCTTC
V: TRBV5-1; D: TRBD1; J: TRBJ2-5; size: few; CDR3: CASSHGDRGGETQYF; DNA: TGCGCCAGCAGCCACGGGGACAGGGGAGGAGAGACCCAGTACTTC
V: TRBV5-5; D: NA; J: TRBJ1-6; size: few; CDR3: CASSLFGGDSPLHF; DNA: TGTGCCAGCAGCTTGTTTGGCGGGGATTCACCCCTCCACTTT
V: TRBV11-1; D: TRBD1; J: TRBJ2-7; size: NA; CDR3: CATYDRTGRSNEQYF; DNA: TGTGCCACCTACGACAGGACAGGGCGAAGCAACGAGCAGTACTTC